A selection of T cell receptor beta chains follows, all from one sample in a study of T cell repertoires in cytomegalovirus infection. The antigens these receptors bind are not known. TCRdb analysed the reads with MiXCR anew, one entry per CDR3 protein. Here the sample spans roughly 920,000 distinct CDR3 sequences, about 33% being singletons. This material consisted of cultured CD8+ T cells from PBMCs, taken from culture after CMV antigen stimulation. Source of these receptors: a human donor in good health (CMV status not recorded). Some clones in this sample may be carry-over from other donors' samples. CDR3s include the opening cysteine and the closing phenylalanine or tryptophan. D genes are given only for firm matches. A row's size may be missing; if present it is once, few, many or a size class.

TRBV6-1	-	TRBJ1-2	few	CASTPEGTTYGYTF	TGTGCCAGCACCCCAGAGGGGACAACCTATGGCTACACCTTC
TRBV7-2	-	TRBJ2-1	many	CASSEEVGGIDEQFF	TGTGCCAGCAGTGAGGAGGTCGGGGGTATAGATGAGCAGTTCTTC
TRBV6-1	-	TRBJ2-3	-	CASSDRGDTQYF	TGTGCCAGCAGTGACAGGGGAGATACGCAGTATTTT
TRBV24-1	-	TRBJ1-5	-	CATSDWTDFQPQHF	TGTGCCACCAGTGATTGGACAGATTTTCAGCCCCAGCATTTT
TRBV11-2	-	TRBJ2-3	few	CASSLEWAYTQYF	TGTGCCAGCAGCTTAGAATGGGCATATACGCAGTATTTT
TRBV7-8	-	TRBJ2-5	many	CASSLLPGRQETQYF	TGTGCCAGCAGCCTCCTTCCGGGACGCCAAGAGACCCAGTACTTC
TRBV2	-	TRBJ2-2	-	CASIVRGELFF	TGTGCCAGCATCGTCAGAGGGGAGCTGTTTTTT
TRBV9	-	TRBJ2-2	-	CASSQNRDRNTGELFF	TGTGCCAGCAGCCAGAACCGGGACCGCAACACCGGGGAGCTGTTTTTT
TRBV7-8	TRBD1	TRBJ2-2	many	CASSRQGHNTGELFF	TGTGCCAGCAGCCGACAGGGACACAACACCGGGGAGCTGTTTTTT
TRBV6-1	TRBD1	TRBJ2-3	few	CASCRPGTGGTDTQYF	TGTGCCAGCTGTCGACCCGGGACAGGGGGCACAGATACGCAGTATTTT
TRBV6-5	-	TRBJ1-1	-	CASSYSPDRLNTEAFF	TGTGCCAGCAGTTACTCCCCGGACAGACTGAACACTGAAGCTTTCTTT
TRBV19	-	TRBJ1-1	-	CTSLPPGSLELNTEAFF	TGTACCAGTCTACCGCCCGGTTCTCTCGAGCTGAACACTGAAGCTTTCTTT
TRBV5-3	-	TRBJ1-6	-	CASRLMASGNSPLHF	TGTGCCAGCAGACTCATGGCCTCGGGGAACTCACCCCTCCACTTT
TRBV7-4	-	TRBJ2-6	-	CATTGERWPIVLTF	TGTGCCACCACTGGGGAGAGATGGCCTATCGTCCTGACTTTC
TRBV7-8	-	TRBJ1-1	many	CASSVSAEAFF	TGTGCCAGCAGCGTGAGTGCTGAAGCTTTCTTT
TRBV6-1	TRBD2	TRBJ2-3	few	CASRVTSGGTDTQYF	TGTGCCAGCAGGGTGACTAGCGGGGGCACAGATACGCAGTATTTT
TRBV6-6	TRBD2	TRBJ2-3	-	CAIGLADHTQYF	TGTGCGATCGGACTAGCGGATCATACGCAGTATTTT
TRBV27	-	TRBJ2-1	-	CASSLRVGRTLPRYEQFF	TGTGCCAGCAGTTTACGAGTCGGCAGGACCCTTCCCCGCTATGAGCAGTTCTTC
TRBV10-2	-	TRBJ2-1	-	CASRQTATYNEQFF	TGCGCCAGCAGGCAGACGGCGACCTACAATGAGCAGTTCTTC
TRBV20-1	-	TRBJ2-2	-	CSARPRGYTEVNTGELFF	TGCAGTGCTAGACCTCGGGGATACACGGAGGTTAACACCGGGGAGCTGTTTTTT
TRBV28	-	TRBJ2-1	-	CASRPAGQLPYNEQFF	TGTGCCAGCAGACCGGCCGGGCAGCTCCCCTACAATGAGCAGTTCTTC
TRBV2	-	TRBJ1-6	few	CASRNRVTNSPLHF	TGTGCCAGCAGGAACAGGGTCACGAATTCACCCCTCCACTTT
TRBV28	-	TRBJ2-2	-	CASTAPGAGELFF	TGTGCCAGCACAGCGCCCGGGGCCGGGGAGCTGTTTTTT
TRBV12-3/TRBV12-4	-	TRBJ2-5	-	CASSFSYGSETQCF	TGTGCCAGCAGTTTCTCTTACGGGTCGGAGACCCAGTGCTTC
TRBV6-5	-	TRBJ2-2	-	CASSYSPPGNTGELFF	TGTGCCAGCAGTTACTCCCCCCCCGGGAACACCGGGGAGCTGTTTTTT
TRBV10-2	TRBD2	TRBJ2-1	few	CASSGAGVYNEQFF	TGCGCCAGCAGTGGAGCGGGGGTCTACAATGAGCAGTTCTTC
TRBV7-6	-	TRBJ2-7	-	CASSLGETGEDEQYF	TGTGCCAGCAGCTTAGGAGAGACAGGTGAGGACGAGCAGTACTTC
TRBV7-8	-	TRBJ1-2	few	CASSPEPTHRYGYTF	TGTGCCAGCAGCCCAGAGCCAACCCACCGTTATGGCTACACCTTC
TRBV4-1	-	TRBJ2-1	-	CASSLGTRTVGVGGEQFF	TGCGCCAGCAGCCTAGGGACTCGGACAGTCGGCGTTGGTGGCGAGCAGTTCTTC
TRBV7-6	-	TRBJ1-1	many	CASSEYDGNTEAFF	TGTGCCAGCAGCGAGTACGACGGGAACACTGAAGCTTTCTTT
TRBV6-2/TRBV6-3	TRBD1	TRBJ1-5	-	CASTQEGDRRNQPQHF	TGTGCCAGCACCCAGGAGGGGGACAGGCGAAATCAGCCCCAGCATTTT
TRBV4-1	-	TRBJ2-3	-	CASTLDPSATDTQYF	TGCGCCAGCACCCTGGACCCCTCGGCGACAGATACGCAGTATTTT
TRBV19	-	TRBJ1-1	-	CASSSFQTGNTEAFF	TGTGCCAGTAGTAGCTTTCAGACGGGGAACACTGAAGCTTTCTTT
TRBV3-1	-	TRBJ1-1	-	CASSQAAGRQAFF	TGTGCCAGCAGCCAAGCGGCGGGGCGTCAGGCTTTCTTT
TRBV6-5	TRBD1	TRBJ2-5	few	CASSTPKRGGRYQETQYF	TGTGCCAGCAGCACCCCCAAGCGAGGGGGCAGGTACCAAGAGACCCAGTACTTC
TRBV9	TRBD1	TRBJ1-1	-	CASSLRTGGVNTEAFF	TGTGCCAGCAGCCTCCGGACAGGGGGAGTGAACACTGAAGCTTTCTTT
TRBV12-3/TRBV12-4	-	TRBJ2-1	-	CASRSSGNEQFF	TGTGCCAGCAGATCTTCGGGGAATGAGCAGTTCTTC
TRBV6-1	-	TRBJ1-1	-	CASRTDPWDTEAFF	TGTGCCAGCAGGACGGACCCTTGGGACACTGAAGCTTTCTTT
TRBV13	TRBD1	TRBJ2-7	-	CASSHPGGWEQYF	TGTGCCAGCAGCCACCCAGGGGGATGGGAGCAGTACTTC
TRBV4-2	TRBD2	TRBJ2-3	-	CASSQELAGGNTQYF	TGTGCCAGCAGCCAAGAACTAGCGGGGGGGAATACGCAGTATTTT
TRBV15	-	TRBJ1-6	-	CATSRDLVPSSPLHF	TGTGCCACCAGCAGAGATTTGGTTCCATCCTCGCCCCTCCACTTT
TRBV12-3/TRBV12-4	-	TRBJ1-1	-	CASSPRERGNTEAFF	TGTGCCAGCAGCCCGAGGGAGAGAGGGAACACTGAAGCTTTCTTT
TRBV29-1	-	TRBJ2-3	few	CSVEGGFTDTQYF	TGCAGCGTTGAAGGCGGCTTTACAGATACGCAGTATTTT
TRBV7-2	-	TRBJ2-1	many	CASSLDAGQVNEQFF	TGTGCCAGCAGCTTAGACGCAGGGCAGGTCAATGAGCAGTTCTTC
TRBV7-6	-	TRBJ1-3	many	CASSPEGELSGNTIYF	TGTGCCAGCAGCCCCGAGGGGGAGTTATCTGGAAACACCATATATTTT
TRBV27	-	TRBJ2-3	-	CASSLSLSDTQYF	TGTGCCAGCAGTTTATCCCTCTCAGATACGCAGTATTTT
TRBV6-5	TRBD1	TRBJ1-1	-	CASSYLGQGNTEAFF	TGTGCCAGCAGTTACCTGGGACAGGGGAACACTGAAGCTTTCTTT
TRBV27	-	TRBJ2-1	few	CASSLIQAPLGNEQFF	TGTGCCAGCAGTTTAATCCAGGCACCCCTCGGCAATGAGCAGTTCTTC
TRBV25-1	-	TRBJ1-5	-	CASSEWNRNQPQHF	TGTGCCAGCAGTGAATGGAACAGAAATCAGCCCCAGCATTTT
TRBV27	-	TRBJ2-7	-	CANSLINSYEQYF	TGTGCCAACAGTTTGATAAACTCCTACGAGCAGTACTTC
TRBV27	TRBD1	TRBJ1-6	-	CASSLSDRGAPRSPLHF	TGTGCCAGCAGTTTATCGGACAGGGGGGCTCCCCGATCACCCCTCCACTTT